This T cell receptor (beta chain) was profiled in a study of regulatory T cells in long-lasting Graves disease. Time point reported: newly diagnosed GD, antithyroid drugs for less than 3 months. With RNA extracted from PBMCs as input, the TCR library was made. Per the germline V gene, CDR1 is LGHDT and CDR2 is YNNKEL (reference sequence). The CDR3 is made up of 14 amino acids. Trimming cost V 1 base and J 5 bases, with 11 bases left between them. According to the study, TCR beta libraries were built with iRepertoire HTBI primers and CDR3-region Arm-PCR. TCRdb independently ran MiXCR on the multiplex PCR reads; one entry per CDR3 protein. The sample records hundreds of thousands of distinct CDR3 sequences, around 17% being singletons. This clonotype came up many times. The data also belong to a second study, concerning T cells in Graves' hyperthyroidism and ophthalmopathy.

The chain combines TRBV3-1 with TRBJ1-2, with no clear D. The origin of this receptor is a man aged 40-49 years with Graves disease. The sample in question was peripheral blood mononuclear cells (PBMCs), obtained at new diagnosis, from a patient treated with antithyroid drugs. CDR3 amino acids: CASSQGGVAYGYTF. In nucleotides, the CDR3 is TGTGCCAGCAGCCAAGGGGGAGTAGCGTATGGCTACACCTTC.